A single sample is the source of the 7 T cell receptor beta chains below, sequenced in a study of CD8 T cells in ankylosing spondylitis. TCRdb passed the 5' RACE reads through MiXCR, listing each CDR3 protein once. This repertoire shows about 190,000 distinct CDR3 sequences, 10% to 15% found once; its top ten account for 9.5% to 11%. The material sequenced was blood, either unsorted or a sorted T cell fraction (not recorded which). The receptors were gathered from a female donor with ankylosing spondylitis or in good health (not recorded which).

This clonotype was picked up a small number of times. The chain links TRBV20-1 to TRBJ2-1; D is perhaps TRBD2 (6 bases). Germline assignment: CDR1 DFQATT and CDR2 SNEGSKA (reference sequence). The ends were cut back, 6 bases at V and 8 bases at J, with 23 bases in the middle. The CDR3 covers 15 residues. This chain's CDR3 is CSAMGFGGRRDEQFF. The CDR3, as DNA: TGCAGTGCAATGGGGTTTGGGGGGAGACGAGATGAGCAGTTCTTC.

This clonotype was counted ten times or more. CDR3 DNA: TGCGCCAGCTCTATCCGTCGTGACCGGGACGATCAGCCCCAGCATTTT. Translation: CASSIRRDRDDQPQHF. The genes are TRBV4-1 and TRBJ1-5, with D possibly being TRBD1 (5 bases). The germline V and J ends were trimmed by 8 bases and 5 bases, with 22 bases remaining between them. In germline, CDR1 is MGHRA, CDR2 YSYEKL. The CDR3 is made up of 16 amino acids.

The chain employs TRBV7-9 and TRBJ2-7; 8 nucleotides match TRBD1. The trim removed 1 base at V and 0 bases at J, leaving 2 bases unmatched. CDR3 length: 15 amino acids. Germline V gene lookup returns CDR1 SEHNR and CDR2 FQNEAQ (reference sequence). CDR3 coding DNA: TGTGCCAGCAGCTTAGGACAGGGGAGCTCCTACGAGCAGTACTTC. Translating it yields CASSLGQGSSYEQYF.

The sample holds a few counts of this clonotype. The chain combines TRBV6-2 or TRBV6-3 with TRBJ2-5, with D hard to call. The germline V gene encodes CDR1 MNHEY and CDR2 SVGEGT. Trimming removed 4 bases from V and 3 bases from J, with 6 bases in between. This CDR3 has 12 residues. CDR3 sequence reads: CASSWWKETQYF. In nucleotides, the CDR3 is TGTGCCAGCAGTTGGTGGAAAGAGACCCAGTACTTC.

As regards this clonotype: A read error may explain this, as a much larger clone is one base away. The rearrangement uses TRBV12-3 or TRBV12-4 and TRBJ2-4; D remains ambiguous. The V end was cut by 5 bases, the J end by 6 bases, with 8 bases between. This CDR3 spans 12 amino acids. The CDR3 spells CASSPDGNIQYF. The CDR3 region has the DNA TGTGCCAGCAGTCCCGACGGAAACATTCAGTACTTC.

The table lists this clonotype with a few counts. The J gene is TRBJ2-1, the V gene TRBV30; D is ambiguous. The CDR3 covers 11 residues. Between the trimmed V and J ends, which lost 5 bases and 7 bases, there was a span of 9 bases. Germline V gene lookup returns CDR1 GTSNPN and CDR2 SVGIG (reference sequence). CDR3 DNA: TGTGCCTGGGCAGCCTTAAATGAGCAGTTCTTC. This translates into CAWAALNEQFF.

The chain uses TRBV20-1 and TRBJ2-1; 7 positions match TRBD2. This CDR3 comprises 16 residues. The germline CDR1 and CDR2 sequences are DFQATT and SNEGSKA (reference sequence). Losses at the gene ends were 2 bases for V and 3 bases for J; bases not matched to a gene: 10. The CDR3 sequence is CSARWEGGSGYNEQFF. CDR3 sequence (DNA): TGCAGTGCTAGATGGGAAGGCGGGAGCGGCTACAATGAGCAGTTCTTC.